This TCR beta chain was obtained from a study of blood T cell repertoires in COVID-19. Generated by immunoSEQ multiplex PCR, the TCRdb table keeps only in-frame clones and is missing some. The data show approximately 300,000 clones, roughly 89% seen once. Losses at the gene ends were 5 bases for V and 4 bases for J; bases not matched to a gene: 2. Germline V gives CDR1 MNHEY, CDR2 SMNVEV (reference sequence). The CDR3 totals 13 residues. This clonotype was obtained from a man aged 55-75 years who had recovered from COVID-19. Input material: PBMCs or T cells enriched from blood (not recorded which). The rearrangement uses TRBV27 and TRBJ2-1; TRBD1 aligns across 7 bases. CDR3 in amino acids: CASSLGQYNEQFF. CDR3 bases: TGTGCCAGCAGTCTGGGACAGTACAATGAGCAGTTCTTC.